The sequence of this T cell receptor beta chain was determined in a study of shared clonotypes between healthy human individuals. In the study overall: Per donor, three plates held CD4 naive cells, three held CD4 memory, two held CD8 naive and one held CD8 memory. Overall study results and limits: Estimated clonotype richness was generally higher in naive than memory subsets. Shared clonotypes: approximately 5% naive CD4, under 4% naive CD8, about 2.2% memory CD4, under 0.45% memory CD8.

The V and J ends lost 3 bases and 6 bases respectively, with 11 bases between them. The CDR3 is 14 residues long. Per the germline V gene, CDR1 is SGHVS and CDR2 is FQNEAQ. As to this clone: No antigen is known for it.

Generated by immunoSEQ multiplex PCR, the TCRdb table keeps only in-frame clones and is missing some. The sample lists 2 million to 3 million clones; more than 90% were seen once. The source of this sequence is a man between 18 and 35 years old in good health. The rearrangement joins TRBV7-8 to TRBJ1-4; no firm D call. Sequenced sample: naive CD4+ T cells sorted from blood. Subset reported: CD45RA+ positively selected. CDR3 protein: CASSLKGRDEKLFF. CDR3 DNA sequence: TGTGCCAGCAGCTTGAAGGGAAGGGATGAAAAACTGTTTTTT. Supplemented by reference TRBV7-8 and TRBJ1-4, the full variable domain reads GAGVSQSPRYKVAKRGQDVALRCDPISGHVSLFWYQQALGQGPEFLTYFQNEAQLDKSGLPSDRFFAERPEGSVSTLKIQRTQQEDSAVYLCASSLKGRDEKLFFGSGTQLSVL.